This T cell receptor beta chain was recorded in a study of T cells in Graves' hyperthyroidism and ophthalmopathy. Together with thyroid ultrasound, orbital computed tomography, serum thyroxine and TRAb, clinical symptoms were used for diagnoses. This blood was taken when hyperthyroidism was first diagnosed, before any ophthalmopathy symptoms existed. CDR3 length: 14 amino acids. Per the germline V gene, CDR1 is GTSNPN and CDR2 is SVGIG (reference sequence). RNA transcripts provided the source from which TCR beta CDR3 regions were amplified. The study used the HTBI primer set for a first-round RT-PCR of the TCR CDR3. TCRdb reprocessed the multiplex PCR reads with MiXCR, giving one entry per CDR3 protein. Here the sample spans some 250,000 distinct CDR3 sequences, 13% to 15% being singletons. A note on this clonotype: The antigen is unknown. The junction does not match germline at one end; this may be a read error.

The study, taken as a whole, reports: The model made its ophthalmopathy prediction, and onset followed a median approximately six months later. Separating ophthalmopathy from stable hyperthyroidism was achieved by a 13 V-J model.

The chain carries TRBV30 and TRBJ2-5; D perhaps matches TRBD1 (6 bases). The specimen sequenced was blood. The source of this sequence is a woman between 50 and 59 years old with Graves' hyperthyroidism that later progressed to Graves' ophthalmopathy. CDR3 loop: CARSGGTGRTKQYF. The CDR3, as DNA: TGTGCCCGGAGTGGCGGAACAGGGAGAACAAAACAGTACTTC.